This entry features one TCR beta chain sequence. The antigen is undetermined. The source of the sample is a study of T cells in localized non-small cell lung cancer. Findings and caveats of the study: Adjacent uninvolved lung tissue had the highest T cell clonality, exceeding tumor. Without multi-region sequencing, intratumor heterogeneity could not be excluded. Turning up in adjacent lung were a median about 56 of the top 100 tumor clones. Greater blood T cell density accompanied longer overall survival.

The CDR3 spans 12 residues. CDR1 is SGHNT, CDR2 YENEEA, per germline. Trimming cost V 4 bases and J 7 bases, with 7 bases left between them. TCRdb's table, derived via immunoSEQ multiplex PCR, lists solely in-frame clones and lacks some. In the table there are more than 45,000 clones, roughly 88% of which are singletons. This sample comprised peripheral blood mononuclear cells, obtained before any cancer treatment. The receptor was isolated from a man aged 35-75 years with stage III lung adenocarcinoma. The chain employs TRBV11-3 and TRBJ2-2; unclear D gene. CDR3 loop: CASSSQSGELFF. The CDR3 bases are TGTGCCAGCAGCTCCCAGAGCGGGGAGCTGTTTTTT.